These T cell receptor beta chains were read from a single sample in a study of T cell responses to AZD1222 COVID-19 vaccine. TCRdb keeps only in-frame clones here, not all; method: immunoSEQ multiplex PCR. The data contain approximately 130,000 clones, 80% to 90% of them singletons. The sample was peripheral blood, taken 28 days after the second AZD1222 dose. The receptors shown here come from an adult who received the AZD1222 COVID-19 vaccine. Both conserved end residues are trimmed from each CDR3. Rows give clone size only sometimes, using once, few, many, or a class for an expanded clone.

v_call: TRBV18; clone_size: NA; cdr3_aa: ASSPVAGGTDTQY
v_call: TRBV5-5; clone_size: NA; cdr3_aa: ASSITGRNYGYT
v_call: TRBV3-1/TRBV3-2; clone_size: NA; cdr3_aa: ASSLPYGGYT
v_call: TRBV25-1; clone_size: NA; cdr3_aa: ASSEPPGAGGSTGELF
v_call: TRBV3-1/TRBV3-2; clone_size: NA; cdr3_aa: ASSQEWGGSPLH
v_call: TRBV18; clone_size: NA; cdr3_aa: ASSPASQGEHGYT
v_call: TRBV30; clone_size: NA; cdr3_aa: AWSRWDRGSGVNEKLF
v_call: TRBV10-3; clone_size: NA; cdr3_aa: AILAGGGNEQF
v_call: TRBV2; clone_size: NA; cdr3_aa: ASSEVQTGEQF
v_call: TRBV6-5; clone_size: NA; cdr3_aa: ASSYGTPGNTEAF
v_call: TRBV2; clone_size: NA; cdr3_aa: ASSLRVAGDESSTDTQY
v_call: TRBV15; clone_size: NA; cdr3_aa: ATSSMPDYGYT
v_call: TRBV5-1; clone_size: NA; cdr3_aa: ASSLTTGHTEAF
v_call: TRBV6-5; clone_size: NA; cdr3_aa: ASSLGFLALGDTQY
v_call: TRBV10-3; clone_size: NA; cdr3_aa: ATTDREGTEAF
v_call: TRBV7-2; clone_size: few; cdr3_aa: ASSLAGNSGNTIY
v_call: TRBV11-2; clone_size: NA; cdr3_aa: ASSLGGTHAQPQH
v_call: TRBV12-3/TRBV12-4; clone_size: NA; cdr3_aa: ASSLGQTGELF
v_call: TRBV27; clone_size: NA; cdr3_aa: ASSPLGQGYEQY
v_call: TRBV7-2; clone_size: NA; cdr3_aa: ASSSTGTGLHGYT
v_call: TRBV7-2; clone_size: NA; cdr3_aa: ASSFTSTGWGEKLF
v_call: TRBV5-1; clone_size: NA; cdr3_aa: ASSLAMAGTGANVLT
v_call: TRBV9; clone_size: NA; cdr3_aa: ASSQQGGSLLAEAF
v_call: TRBV7-3; clone_size: NA; cdr3_aa: ASSLSGTSRDEQF
v_call: TRBV6-2/TRBV6-3; clone_size: NA; cdr3_aa: ASSYSVAKSGGYT
v_call: TRBV5-1; clone_size: few; cdr3_aa: ASSPSVGETQY
v_call: TRBV3-1/TRBV3-2; clone_size: NA; cdr3_aa: ASSQDGTQY
v_call: TRBV27; clone_size: NA; cdr3_aa: ASRSSATDTQY
v_call: TRBV12-3/TRBV12-4; clone_size: NA; cdr3_aa: ASSQTGNSPLH
v_call: TRBV10-2; clone_size: NA; cdr3_aa: ASSGRGLLDKRIQGRSNEQF
v_call: TRBV29-1; clone_size: NA; cdr3_aa: SVDQVEAF
v_call: TRBV4-1; clone_size: once; cdr3_aa: ASSQVAGTGSGYT
v_call: TRBV30; clone_size: NA; cdr3_aa: AWSPGQVPFH
v_call: TRBV6-5; clone_size: NA; cdr3_aa: ASNLQATNEKLF
v_call: TRBV7-3; clone_size: NA; cdr3_aa: ASSPPRGNEQF
v_call: TRBV6-5; clone_size: NA; cdr3_aa: ASSYPGQGGTEAF
v_call: TRBV23-1; clone_size: once; cdr3_aa: ARAGAANTEAF
v_call: TRBV7-7; clone_size: once; cdr3_aa: SHRAPGRDETEAF
v_call: TRBV9; clone_size: NA; cdr3_aa: ASSVGVGNTEAF
v_call: TRBV5-1; clone_size: NA; cdr3_aa: ASSNLGVGSEAF
v_call: TRBV11-2; clone_size: NA; cdr3_aa: ASSLDVREQY
v_call: TRBV6-5; clone_size: NA; cdr3_aa: ASTKGLAGYEQY
v_call: TRBV7-6; clone_size: NA; cdr3_aa: ASSLVASVGETQY
v_call: TRBV7-9; clone_size: NA; cdr3_aa: ASSPPGTGRNEQF
v_call: TRBV4-3; clone_size: few; cdr3_aa: ASSQGRGRNNEQF
v_call: TRBV27; clone_size: NA; cdr3_aa: ASRSPNTDTQY
v_call: TRBV10-3; clone_size: NA; cdr3_aa: ATTETSRASTNYGYT
v_call: TRBV12-3/TRBV12-4; clone_size: NA; cdr3_aa: ASSLKGNEKLF
v_call: TRBV5-1; clone_size: NA; cdr3_aa: ASSLGSGGTDTQY
v_call: TRBV19; clone_size: NA; cdr3_aa: ASIPRWPLSGANVLT
v_call: TRBV5-4; clone_size: NA; cdr3_aa: ASSSWTEETQY
v_call: TRBV7-3; clone_size: NA; cdr3_aa: ASSFLGGDTDTQY
v_call: TRBV2; clone_size: once; cdr3_aa: ASRGGGRYEQY
v_call: TRBV7-2; clone_size: NA; cdr3_aa: ASTHGGGTGELF
v_call: TRBV13; clone_size: NA; cdr3_aa: ASSLRRDKPQH
v_call: TRBV19; clone_size: once; cdr3_aa: ASSIGIGNYGYT
v_call: TRBV5-1; clone_size: NA; cdr3_aa: ASSRTGTSTDTQY